This is a list of T cell receptor beta chains from one sample in a study of shared clonotypes between healthy human individuals. Using immunoSEQ multiplex PCR, the repertoire was profiled, and TCRdb retains in-frame clones only, with some absent. The sample records around 2.5 million clones, approximately 94% being singletons. Sequences were obtained from naive CD4+ T cells from PBMCs. Receptors were obtained from a young man in good health. Some clones in this sample may be carry-over from other donors' samples. The CDR3 runs from the conserved cysteine through the conserved F or W. The D gene is left open where the match is weak. Not all rows give a size; the values are once, few, many and, for expanded clones, a class.

TRBJ2-5,TRBV6-6,-,-,CASSQLTGYLQETQYF,TGTGCCAGCAGTCAACTTACAGGTTACCTCCAAGAGACCCAGTACTTC
TRBJ1-2,TRBV2,-,-,CASSERQGNYGYTF,TGTGCCAGCAGTGAGAGGCAGGGTAACTATGGCTACACCTTC
TRBJ1-2,TRBV5-1,once,-,CASSFDVNYGYTF,TGCGCCAGCAGCTTTGACGTTAACTATGGCTACACCTTC
TRBJ1-5,TRBV9,-,-,CASSIGEGGQPQHF,TGTGCCAGCAGCATTGGAGAGGGGGGTCAGCCCCAGCATTTT
TRBJ1-4,TRBV28,-,-,CASSSLDEKLFF,TGTGCCAGCAGTTCCCTCGATGAAAAACTGTTTTTT
TRBJ2-7,TRBV5-1,-,TRBD1,CASSFLTGGNGEQYF,TGCGCCAGCAGCTTTCTGACAGGGGGGAATGGCGAGCAGTACTTC
TRBJ1-1,TRBV19,-,-,CASSRSDFSPMNTEAFF,TGTGCCAGTAGTAGGTCGGACTTTTCACCTATGAACACTGAAGCTTTCTTT
TRBJ2-7,TRBV27,-,-,CASSSRTVSYEQYF,TGTGCCAGCAGTTCGCGGACCGTCTCCTACGAGCAGTACTTC
TRBJ2-1,TRBV28,once,-,CASSFGKEQFF,TGTGCCAGCAGTTTCGGCAAAGAGCAGTTCTTC
TRBJ2-3,TRBV5-1,-,TRBD2,CASSWGLAGGPDTQYF,TGCGCCAGCAGCTGGGGACTAGCGGGAGGGCCAGATACGCAGTATTTT
TRBJ1-5,TRBV7-2,-,TRBD1,CASSPGQAYQPQHF,TGTGCCAGCAGCCCGGGACAGGCCTATCAGCCCCAGCATTTT
TRBJ2-1,TRBV28,-,TRBD1,CAISTGGAYEQFF,TGTGCCATATCGACAGGGGGCGCCTATGAGCAGTTCTTC
TRBJ1-1,TRBV27,-,-,CASSLSSKGYRMNTEAFF,TGTGCCAGCAGTTTATCGAGTAAGGGATACCGGATGAACACTGAAGCTTTCTTT
TRBJ1-6,TRBV2,-,TRBD1,CASRFRDRENSPLHF,TGTGCCAGCAGGTTTAGGGACAGGGAAAATTCACCCCTCCACTTT
TRBJ2-5,TRBV29-1,-,-,CSVLFGAETQYF,TGCAGCGTCCTGTTTGGTGCGGAGACCCAGTACTTC
TRBJ2-1,TRBV4-1,once,TRBD2,CASSQARLASLYNEQFF,TGCGCCAGCAGCCAAGCCCGACTAGCTAGCCTCTACAATGAGCAGTTCTTC
TRBJ2-5,TRBV18,-,-,CASSPLDSQETQYF,TGTGCCAGCTCACCACTGGACAGTCAAGAGACCCAGTACTTC
TRBJ2-7,TRBV5-6,once,-,CASSLPGRGFEQYF,TGTGCCAGCAGCTTACCGGGACGGGGGTTCGAGCAGTACTTC